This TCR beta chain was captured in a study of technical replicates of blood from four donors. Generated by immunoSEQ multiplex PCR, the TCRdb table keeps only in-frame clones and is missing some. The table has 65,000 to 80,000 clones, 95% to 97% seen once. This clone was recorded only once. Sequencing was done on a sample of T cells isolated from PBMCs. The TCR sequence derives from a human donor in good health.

As DNA, the CDR3 is TGTGCCAGCTCTCCGCCCGGACAGCCTTCCTACGAGCAGTACTTC. Translating gives CASSPPGQPSYEQYF. The chain employs TRBV18 and TRBJ2-7, with D possibly being TRBD1 (6 bases). From germline, CDR1 is KGHSH and CDR2 LQKENI. This CDR3 is built from 15 residues. V lost 6 bases and J lost 1, with 16 bases in between.